These T cell receptor beta chains were read from a single sample in a study of cytomegalovirus exposure and HLA in healthy donors. Sequenced by immunoSEQ multiplex PCR; TCRdb stores in-frame clones only, minus some. The table includes some 120,000 clones, over 65% detected once. Source material: PBMCs. These TCRs come from a woman aged 25 to 45 in good health and CMV-seronegative. CDR3s include the opening cysteine and the closing phenylalanine or tryptophan. A D gene is named only where the DNA matches it firmly. A clone size is listed for some rows: how often the clone was seen (once, few, many), or a class if it is expanded.

TRBJ1-4,13,-,TRBV19,-,TGTGCCAGTAGTGTGAACAGGGATGAAAAACTGTTTTTT,CASSVNRDEKLFF
TRBJ1-3,14,once,TRBV5-8,TRBD1,TGTGCCAGCAGCATGACAGGGGGCCCGAACACCATATATTTT,CASSMTGGPNTIYF
TRBJ2-5,15,-,TRBV6-1,TRBD1,TGTGCCAGCAGTGAACTGACAGGGGAACAAGAGACCCAGTACTTC,CASSELTGEQETQYF
TRBJ1-4,15,-,TRBV25-1,-,TGTGCCAGCAGTGAATCTCCAGGGATGGGGGAAAAACTGTTTTTT,CASSESPGMGEKLFF
TRBJ2-3,15,once,TRBV13,-,TGTGCCAGCAGCTTAGACAGGAACCCCACAGATACGCAGTATTTT,CASSLDRNPTDTQYF
TRBJ2-7,12,few,TRBV5-1,TRBD2,TGCGCCAGCAGCTTGGACCGGGAGGTGCAGTACTTC,CASSLDREVQYF
TRBJ1-2,14,-,TRBV7-9,TRBD1,TGTGCCAGCAGCCACGGGACAGGGACCTATGGCTACACCTTC,CASSHGTGTYGYTF
TRBJ2-7,14,-,TRBV5-1,TRBD2,TGCGCCAGCAGACTTGAGCGGGGGGGCAGCGAGCAGTACTTC,CASRLERGGSEQYF
TRBJ1-2,18,few,TRBV11-2,-,TGTGCCAGCAGCTCCCTCCGGGGGGGACCGCGAACTAACTATGGCTACACCTTC,CASSSLRGGPRTNYGYTF
TRBJ1-5,14,-,TRBV7-2,TRBD1,TGTGCCAGCAGCCCACGGACAGGGAGGGATCACCAGCATTTT,CASSPRTGRDHQHF
TRBJ1-1,15,-,TRBV5-1,TRBD1,TGCGCCAGCAGCTTACGACAGGGTGGTCGGACTGAAGCTTTCTTT,CASSLRQGGRTEAFF
TRBJ2-2,16,-,TRBV5-1,-,TGCGCCAGCAGCCCGGATCCACAGGGGAACACCGGGGAGCTGTTTTTT,CASSPDPQGNTGELFF
TRBJ1-1,13,once,TRBV27,-,TGTGCCAGCAGTTTACAGGGGAACACTGAAGCTTTCTTT,CASSLQGNTEAFF
TRBJ1-2,15,-,TRBV6-5,TRBD1,TGTGCCAGCAGTTACACGACAGGGTTGAACTATGGCTACACCTTC,CASSYTTGLNYGYTF
TRBJ2-7,14,-,TRBV4-1,TRBD1,TGCGCCAGCAGCCACGGGACAGGAGCCTACGAGCAGTACTTC,CASSHGTGAYEQYF